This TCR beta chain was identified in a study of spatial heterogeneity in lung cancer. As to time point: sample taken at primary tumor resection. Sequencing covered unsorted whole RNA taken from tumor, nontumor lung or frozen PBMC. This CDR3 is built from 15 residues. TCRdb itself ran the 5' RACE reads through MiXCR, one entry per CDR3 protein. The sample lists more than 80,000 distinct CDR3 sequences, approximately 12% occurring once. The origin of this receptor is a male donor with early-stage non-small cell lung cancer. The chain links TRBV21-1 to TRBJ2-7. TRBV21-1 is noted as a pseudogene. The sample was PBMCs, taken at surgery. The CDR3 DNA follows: TGTGCCAGCAGCACCAAACGAGGGAACTCCTACGAGCAGTACTTC. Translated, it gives CASSTKRGNSYEQYF.